These T cell receptor beta chains were read from a single sample in a study of blood T cell repertoires in COVID-19. Profiling relied on immunoSEQ multiplex PCR, and the TCRdb table lists in-frame clones only, not all of them. The sample contains about 89,000 clones, approximately 86% of which appear only once. Sample: peripheral blood. The receptors were sampled from an elderly man with active or convalescent COVID-19. The CDR3 runs from the conserved cysteine through the conserved F or W. D genes are given only for firm matches. The size field is filled for only some rows; it gives once, few, many or a size class.

TRBJ2-1,TRBV29-1,NA,NA,TGCAGCGTTGAGGCCTGGAGCTCCTACAATGAGCAGTTCTTC,CSVEAWSSYNEQFF
TRBJ2-1,TRBV7-9,NA,NA,TGTGCCAGCAGCTTAGCAGGGGCTGAGCAGTTCTTC,CASSLAGAEQFF
TRBJ2-3,TRBV4-2,NA,NA,TGTGCCAGCAGCCTGGTAGAGCTCACAGATACGCAGTATTTT,CASSLVELTDTQYF
TRBJ2-1,TRBV27,NA,NA,TGTGCCAGCAGTTTCCTAGCCGGTGAGCAGTTCTTC,CASSFLAGEQFF
TRBJ1-3,TRBV25-1,NA,NA,TGTGCCAGCAGCCCAACAGGGCGTAGAAACACCATATATTTT,CASSPTGRRNTIYF
TRBJ1-5,TRBV6-2/TRBV6-3,TRBD1,NA,TGTGCCAGCAGCCGGGGACAGAATAGCAATCAGCCCCAGCATTTT,CASSRGQNSNQPQHF
TRBJ2-7,TRBV6-5,TRBD2,NA,TGTGCCAGCATCCTCCCGGGACTAGCCTACGAGCAGTACTTC,CASILPGLAYEQYF
TRBJ1-2,TRBV7-2,NA,NA,TGTGCCAGCAGCTCTGGATGGGGGACTGAGAACTATGGCTACACCTTC,CASSSGWGTENYGYTF
TRBJ2-7,TRBV29-1,NA,once,TGCAGCGTCCCCCAAGGCGGATTCCCCTACGAGCAGTACTTC,CSVPQGGFPYEQYF
TRBJ1-2,TRBV28,TRBD1,NA,TGTGCCAGCAGCCCCGGACAGGGACGTTATGGCTACACCTTC,CASSPGQGRYGYTF
TRBJ2-5,TRBV18,NA,NA,TGTGCCAGCTCACGCGGTCGTCCGAGGGGGCAAGAGACCCAGTACTTC,CASSRGRPRGQETQYF
TRBJ2-7,TRBV25-1,NA,NA,TGTGCCAGCAGTGGGACAGAGACCTACGAGCAGTACTTC,CASSGTETYEQYF
TRBJ1-3,TRBV27,NA,NA,TGTGCCAGCAGTCCCCGGGGAACAGGACTAGTAAACACCATATATTTT,CASSPRGTGLVNTIYF
TRBJ1-3,TRBV6-6,TRBD1,NA,TGTGCCAGCAGAGGGACAGGGGTTAACACCATATATTTT,CASRGTGVNTIYF
TRBJ1-1,TRBV5-4,TRBD1,once,TGTGCCAGCAGCTTGGACAGGGGGCGGGCAGGTAGCACTGAAGCTTTCTTT,CASSLDRGRAGSTEAFF
TRBJ1-1,TRBV27,TRBD1,once,TGTGCCAGCAGACAACAGGGGAGCGTCAACACTGAAGCTTTCTTT,CASRQQGSVNTEAFF
TRBJ1-1,TRBV6-5,NA,once,TGTGCCAGCATAGTCGGCAGGGTTTCGAACACTGAAGCTTTCTTT,CASIVGRVSNTEAFF
TRBJ1-1,TRBV6-2/TRBV6-3,NA,NA,TGTGCCAGCAGCGGCACAATGAACACTGAAGCTTTCTTT,CASSGTMNTEAFF
TRBJ2-7,TRBV2,NA,NA,TGTGCCAGCAGACTAGAATCCTACGAGCAGTACTTC,CASRLESYEQYF
TRBJ1-6,TRBV25-1,NA,NA,TGTGCCAGCAGTGAAGGCCAGGGAAGGCGTCGTTATAATTCACCCCTCCACTTT,CASSEGQGRRRYNSPLHF
TRBJ1-2,TRBV24-1,NA,NA,TGTGCCACCAGTGATTCAGTTGGGGATCTACAGGTGCGGGGCTACACCTTC,CATSDSVGDLQVRGYTF
TRBJ1-1,TRBV6-5,NA,NA,TGTGCCAGCACCCCTTCCGGGACTGAAGCTTTCTTT,CASTPSGTEAFF
TRBJ2-5,TRBV11-3,NA,NA,TGTGCCAGCAGCCTCGCCGGTCAGACCCAGTACTTC,CASSLAGQTQYF
TRBJ2-1,TRBV19,NA,NA,TGTGCCAGTAGTATCGATCCGGGAATTTACAATGAGCAGTTCTTC,CASSIDPGIYNEQFF
TRBJ2-1,TRBV29-1,TRBD2,NA,TGCAGCGTTTTAAAGGGACTAGCTGGCTACAATGAGCAGTTCTTC,CSVLKGLAGYNEQFF
TRBJ2-7,TRBV24-1,TRBD2,NA,TGTGCCACCAGTGACAACGGCCTAGCGGGAACTTACGAGCAGTACTTC,CATSDNGLAGTYEQYF
TRBJ1-5,TRBV28,NA,NA,TGTGCCAGCAGAAAGGTCAGGGGAGATCAGCCCCAGCATTTT,CASRKVRGDQPQHF
TRBJ2-7,TRBV2,NA,once,TGTGCCAGCAGGTTCGGGGAAATCTACGAGCAGTACTTC,CASRFGEIYEQYF
TRBJ2-5,TRBV18,NA,NA,TGTGCCAGCTCACCTTTAACCGGCCAAGAGACCCAGTACTTC,CASSPLTGQETQYF
TRBJ1-2,TRBV7-2,TRBD1,once,TGTGCCAGCAGCTTAGTCGCAGGGGGCGACTATGGCTACACCTTC,CASSLVAGGDYGYTF
TRBJ1-3,TRBV28,TRBD1,NA,TGTGCCAGCAGTTCGCGACAGGGGACTGGAAACACCATATATTTT,CASSSRQGTGNTIYF
TRBJ1-2,TRBV27,NA,NA,TGTGCCAGCAGCCGGAGGGCGGACGACTATGGCTACACCTTC,CASSRRADDYGYTF
TRBJ2-7,TRBV5-6,NA,NA,TGTGCCAGTTCCAGCGAGAGCTCCTACGAGCAGTACTTC,CASSSESSYEQYF
TRBJ1-1,TRBV27,NA,NA,TGTGCCAGCAGTTTATCGCTCAAGGGGGACACTGAAGCTTTCTTT,CASSLSLKGDTEAFF
TRBJ2-2,TRBV1,NA,NA,TGCACCAGCAGCCAAGTCTCGGGGAAAGACACCGGGGAGCTGTTTTTT,CTSSQVSGKDTGELFF
TRBJ1-1,TRBV7-9,NA,NA,TGTGCCAGCAGCGCCCAGAGCGGGAACACTGAAGCTTTCTTT,CASSAQSGNTEAFF
TRBJ2-2,TRBV7-3,TRBD2,NA,TGTGCCAGCAGCTTGGAGCGGGAGGTGTCCGGGGAGCTGTTTTTT,CASSLEREVSGELFF
TRBJ2-7,TRBV7-2,NA,NA,TGTGCCAGCAGCCGGGCGGGGTACGAGCAGTACTTC,CASSRAGYEQYF
TRBJ1-1,TRBV6-1,NA,NA,TGTGCCAGCAGTGAAGCGCGTCGGGGCACTGAAGCTTTCTTT,CASSEARRGTEAFF
TRBJ1-2,TRBV18,TRBD1,few,TGTGCCAGCTCATCGGACAGGGAGAATGGCTACACCTTC,CASSSDRENGYTF
TRBJ1-1,TRBV30,NA,NA,TGTGCCTGGAGTAAATCAATCGGCACTGAAGCTTTCTTT,CAWSKSIGTEAFF
TRBJ1-1,TRBV19,TRBD1,NA,TGTGCCAGTACTCGGGACAGGGGACAAGCTTTCTTT,CASTRDRGQAFF
TRBJ2-7,TRBV2,NA,NA,TGTGCCAGCAGTGAATTGGCGGCGACCTACGAGCAGTACTTC,CASSELAATYEQYF
TRBJ2-1,TRBV5-1,TRBD2,NA,TGCGCCAGCAGCCCTGGTGGGACTAGCGGGAGGGCCGAGCGAGAGCAGTTCTTC,CASSPGGTSGRAEREQFF
TRBJ1-6,TRBV30,NA,once,TGTGCCTGGAGTGTACAGCAGCCTACCCAGTGGACTCCAGCCTATAATTCACCCCTCCACTTT,CAWSVQQPTQWTPAYNSPLHF
TRBJ2-7,TRBV18,TRBD1,NA,TGTGCCAGCTCACCACCGAGCGGGACAGGGGGTCCCGCTTACGAGCAGTACTTC,CASSPPSGTGGPAYEQYF
TRBJ2-5,TRBV19,NA,NA,TGTGCCAGTAGTATAGTCGGCGGGGGCGTAGCAGAGACCCAGTACTTC,CASSIVGGGVAETQYF